A single TCR beta chain is shown here with its context. The sample belongs to a study of blood T cell repertoires in COVID-19. About the research overall: The analysed material was cDNA or gDNA that came from T cells, B-cell-depleted T cells, or PBMCs.

Enrolled during active infection, Seattle patients were then followed longitudinally. The CDR3 consists of 16 residues. The ends were cut back, 3 bases at V and 10 bases at J, with 19 bases in the middle. Germline CDR1 is KGHSH and CDR2 is LQKENI. The authors' processing: Amplification from reference gene primers served as the basis for estimated nucleated cell counts. Method: immunoSEQ multiplex PCR; TCRdb's copy keeps in-frame clones and lacks some. The V and J calls and clone size were taken over from that table, and D and trimming were inferred from the DNA. Of approximately 100,000 clones in the sample, about 90% are singletons; the top ten hold 4% to 5%.

Specimen: peripheral blood. The chain employs TRBV18 and TRBJ1-6, with unresolved D. The sequence came from a human donor with COVID-19, enrolled during active disease. The donor label of this sample is uncertain. CDR3 nucleotides: TGTGCCAGCTCACCCAGCGGACTCTACGTAGGATCACCCCTCCACTTT. It codes for CASSPSGLYVGSPLHF.